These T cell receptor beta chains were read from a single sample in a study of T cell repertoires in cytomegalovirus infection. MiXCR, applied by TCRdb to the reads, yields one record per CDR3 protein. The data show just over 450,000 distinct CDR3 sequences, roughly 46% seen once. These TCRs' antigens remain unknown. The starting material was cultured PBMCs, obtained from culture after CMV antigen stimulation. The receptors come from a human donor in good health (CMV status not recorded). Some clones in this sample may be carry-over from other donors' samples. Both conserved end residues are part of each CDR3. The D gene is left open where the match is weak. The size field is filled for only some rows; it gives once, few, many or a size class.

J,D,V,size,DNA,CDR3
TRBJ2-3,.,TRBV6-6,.,TGTGCCAGCAGTTACTCAGGAGCTGCAGATACGCAGTATTTT,CASSYSGAADTQYF
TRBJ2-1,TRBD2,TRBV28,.,TGTGCCAGCAGTCCGTCTCTAGCGGGGGATTTTAATGAGCAGTTCTTC,CASSPSLAGDFNEQFF
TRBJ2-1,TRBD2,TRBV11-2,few,TGTGCCAGCAGCTTTGTCGGGGGGGCAGGTGAGCAGTTCTTC,CASSFVGGAGEQFF
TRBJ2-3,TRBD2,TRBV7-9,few,TGTGCCAGCAGCTTGTCGAGCGGGGGGGCCGTATTGACAGATACGCAGTATTTT,CASSLSSGGAVLTDTQYF
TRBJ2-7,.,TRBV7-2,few,TGTGCCAGCAGTCGTGCCCCTCTCCTCGGGGAGCAGTACTTC,CASSRAPLLGEQYF
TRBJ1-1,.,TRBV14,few,TGTGCCAGCAGCTGGGATTTTCCGAACACTGAAGCTTTCTTT,CASSWDFPNTEAFF
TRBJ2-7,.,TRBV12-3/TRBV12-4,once,TGTGCCAGCAGTCGGTCCGGGTCGCAGTACGAGCAGTACTTC,CASSRSGSQYEQYF
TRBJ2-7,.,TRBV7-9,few,TGTGCCAGCAGCTTAGGGGGGGATGTTATCGAGCAGTACTTC,CASSLGGDVIEQYF
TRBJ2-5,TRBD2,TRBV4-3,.,TGCGCCAGCAGCCTAGTAGGGTCGGGAGGAGTGACCCAGTACTTC,CASSLVGSGGVTQYF
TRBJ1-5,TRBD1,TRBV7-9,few,TGTGCCAGCAGCTTAGGACAGGGGGATAGCAATCAGCCCCAGCATTTT,CASSLGQGDSNQPQHF
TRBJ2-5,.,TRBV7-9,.,TGTGCCAGCTCTGGCATTGGGGGCTTGTGGGAGACCCAGTACTTC,CASSGIGGLWETQYF
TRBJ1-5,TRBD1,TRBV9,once,TGTGCCAGCAGCGTGGGACAGATGAATCAGCCCCAGCATTTT,CASSVGQMNQPQHF
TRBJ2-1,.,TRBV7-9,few,TGTGCCAGCAGCTTAGCTCCGCTGGGTGAGCAGTTCTTC,CASSLAPLGEQFF
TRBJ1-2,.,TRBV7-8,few,TGTGCCAGCAGCTTAGAGTGGGACACCGGCTATGGCTACACCTTC,CASSLEWDTGYGYTF
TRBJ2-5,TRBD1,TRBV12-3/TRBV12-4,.,TGTGCCAGCAACAATCCGACAGGGGGAGGCGAGACCCAGTACTTC,CASNNPTGGGETQYF
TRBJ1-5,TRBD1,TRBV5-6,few,TGTGCCAGCGATGGGGGCCCCCCGGGACAGGGGACCCCTGTCAATCAGCCCCAGCATTTT,CASDGGPPGQGTPVNQPQHF
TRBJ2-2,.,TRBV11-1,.,TGTGCCAGCAGCCCCCCGGGGGAAGGATTAGCCGGGGAGCTGTTTTTT,CASSPPGEGLAGELFF
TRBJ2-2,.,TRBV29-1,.,TGCAGCGTAGAAAGGGGAAGAGATACCGGGGAGCTGTTTTTT,CSVERGRDTGELFF
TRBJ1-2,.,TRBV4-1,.,TGCGCCAGCAGCCAAGATCTGGAGGACGGCGGGGGCTACACCTTC,CASSQDLEDGGGYTF
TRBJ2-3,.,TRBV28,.,TGTGCCAGCAGTTTAAGCCCGCCAGATACGCAGTATTTT,CASSLSPPDTQYF
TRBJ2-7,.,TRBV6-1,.,TGTGCCAGCGGGGGAGAAAACGAGCAGTACTTC,CASGGENEQYF
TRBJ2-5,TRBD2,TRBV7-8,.,TGTGCCAGCAGCTCAAGCGGGGGACTAGCGGCCCAAGAGACCCAGTACTTC,CASSSSGGLAAQETQYF
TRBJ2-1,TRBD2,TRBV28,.,TGTGCCAGGGTAGCGGGGTACAAAAATGAGCAGTTCTTC,CARVAGYKNEQFF
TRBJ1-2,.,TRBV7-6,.,TGTGCCAGCACCTCTAGAGGCTCTTACAACTTC,CASTSRGSYNF
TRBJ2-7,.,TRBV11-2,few,TGTGCCAGCAGCTCTCTGAGGGACACCTTCCGCTCCTACGAGCAGTACTTC,CASSSLRDTFRSYEQYF
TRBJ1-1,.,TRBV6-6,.,TGTGCCAGCAGTTACCTTTACGTGGGCCCTGAAGCTTTCTTT,CASSYLYVGPEAFF
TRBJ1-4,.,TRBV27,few,TGTGCCAGCAGTTTATCCGCCAGGGCAATGGGATATGCAACTAATGAAAAACTGTTTTTT,CASSLSARAMGYATNEKLFF
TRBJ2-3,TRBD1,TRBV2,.,TGTGCCAGCGGGGGACAGTTAAACCGCGCGGATACGCAGTATTTT,CASGGQLNRADTQYF
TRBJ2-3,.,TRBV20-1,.,TGCAGTGCTAGAGATCAAACTGCGGGACTTAGCTCAGATACGCAGTATTTT,CSARDQTAGLSSDTQYF
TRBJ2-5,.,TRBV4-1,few,TGCGCCAGCAGCCAAGAGGGGGTGGTGGGTGAGACCCAGTACTTC,CASSQEGVVGETQYF
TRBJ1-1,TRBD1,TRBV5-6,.,TGTGCCAGCAGCCGGGTCGGGGACAGGGTAGGCACTGAAGCTTTCTTT,CASSRVGDRVGTEAFF